Listed below are T cell receptor beta chains from one sample, sequenced in a study of control samples from healthy donors and cancer patients. Sequencing was performed with immunoSEQ multiplex PCR; in TCRdb, only in-frame clones are kept and a portion is missing. The sample holds about 130,000 clones, more than 85% seen once. The specimen was blood. The origin of the receptors is a man aged 18 to 35 in good health. Each CDR3 is given with its conserved first and last residue. A D gene is named only where the DNA matches it firmly. Rows may omit the clone size; those that give it use once, few, many or a size class.

abundance	d_gene	v_gene	j_gene	CDR3aa	CDR3nt
.	.	TRBV19	TRBJ2-7	CASTVQIGYEQYF	TGTGCCAGTACGGTTCAAATAGGTTACGAGCAGTACTTC
.	.	TRBV7-7	TRBJ2-4	CASTRHIQYF	TGTGCTAGCACCCGGCACATTCAGTACTTC
.	.	TRBV15	TRBJ1-5	CATSRGDSNQPQHF	TGTGCCACCAGCAGGGGAGACAGCAATCAGCCCCAGCATTTT
few	.	TRBV11-2	TRBJ2-3	CASSLTVADTQYF	TGTGCCAGCAGCTTAACGGTGGCAGATACGCAGTATTTT
.	TRBD1	TRBV11-2	TRBJ2-5	CASSLGQGQETQYF	TGTGCCAGCAGCCTCGGACAGGGTCAAGAGACCCAGTACTTC
.	TRBD1	TRBV7-9	TRBJ1-2	CASSSGQGAGGYTF	TGTGCCAGCAGCTCGGGACAGGGGGCGGGGGGCTACACCTTC
.	.	TRBV28	TRBJ2-6	CASGSGGANVLTF	TGTGCCAGCGGGTCGGGGGGGGCCAACGTCCTGACTTTC
.	TRBD2	TRBV25-1	TRBJ2-1	CASSDSKSGITYNEQFF	TGTGCCAGCAGTGACTCAAAAAGCGGGATCACCTACAATGAGCAGTTCTTC
.	.	TRBV24-1	TRBJ1-2	CATSAWDGYTF	TGTGCCACCAGTGCGTGGGATGGCTACACCTTC
.	.	TRBV19	TRBJ2-2	CATAAAGELFF	TGTGCCACCGCGGCCGCCGGGGAGCTGTTTTTT
.	.	TRBV30	TRBJ1-5	CAWSVRGNSNQPQHF	TGTGCCTGGAGTGTACGAGGAAATAGCAATCAGCCCCAGCATTTT
.	TRBD1	TRBV10-3	TRBJ1-5	CAIRGQGVSQPQHF	TGTGCCATCAGGGGACAGGGGGTGAGTCAGCCCCAGCATTTT
.	.	TRBV6-2/TRBV6-3	TRBJ1-5	CASSYYGNQPQHF	TGTGCCAGCAGTTATTACGGGAATCAGCCCCAGCATTTT
.	TRBD1	TRBV5-1	TRBJ1-1	CASSGRDRWVNTEAFF	TGCGCCAGCAGCGGCCGGGACAGATGGGTAAACACTGAAGCTTTCTTT
.	TRBD1	TRBV2	TRBJ1-2	CASSEYLETGYGNGYTF	TGTGCCAGCAGTGAATATTTGGAGACAGGGTATGGGAATGGCTACACCTTC
.	.	TRBV12-3/TRBV12-4	TRBJ1-1	CASSFRQGEAFF	TGTGCCAGCAGTTTTAGGCAAGGTGAAGCTTTCTTT
.	TRBD2	TRBV11-2	TRBJ2-1	CASSLGRTSGPSSYNEQFF	TGTGCCAGCAGCTTAGGACGGACTAGCGGACCTAGCTCCTACAATGAGCAGTTCTTC
.	.	TRBV18	TRBJ1-2	CASSPRGYGYTF	TGTGCCAGCTCACCACGAGGCTATGGCTACACCTTC
.	.	TRBV7-2	TRBJ1-2	CASSLVSGAVYGYTF	TGTGCCAGCAGCTTAGTGTCAGGGGCGGTTTATGGCTACACCTTC
once	.	TRBV5-1	TRBJ1-1	CASSPGGGGNTEAFF	TGCGCCAGCAGCCCAGGCGGGGGCGGGAACACTGAAGCTTTCTTT
.	TRBD2	TRBV4-3	TRBJ2-3	CASSQEHFTSGSGYTQYF	TGCGCCAGCAGCCAAGAGCATTTTACTAGCGGGAGTGGATATACGCAGTATTTT
.	TRBD2	TRBV10-3	TRBJ2-5	CAISGPGTRQETQYF	TGTGCCATCAGTGGTCCCGGGACTAGGCAAGAGACCCAGTACTTC
.	TRBD1	TRBV25-1	TRBJ2-7	CASSESGPGQGAEEQYF	TGTGCCAGCAGTGAAAGTGGTCCGGGACAGGGCGCTGAAGAGCAGTACTTC
.	.	TRBV3-1/TRBV3-2	TRBJ1-1	CASSQAGEAFF	TGTGCCAGCAGCCAAGCCGGGGAAGCTTTCTTT
.	.	TRBV5-1	TRBJ2-7	CASQLAGTDPYEQYF	TGCGCCAGCCAGCTAGCCGGGACTGATCCCTACGAGCAGTACTTC
.	.	TRBV9	TRBJ2-1	CASSVETGNNEQFF	TGTGCCAGCAGCGTAGAAACAGGGAACAATGAGCAGTTCTTC
.	.	TRBV27	TRBJ1-1	CASNTPPGPPNTEAFF	TGTGCCAGCAACACCCCCCCAGGCCCACCTAACACTGAAGCTTTCTTT
.	.	TRBV21-1	TRBJ2-7	CASGPGDTHEQYF	TGTGCCAGCGGCCCCGGGGACACCCACGAGCAGTACTTC
.	.	TRBV10-1	TRBJ1-6	CASSDYRDSPLHF	TGCGCCAGCAGTGATTACAGGGATTCACCCCTCCACTTT
.	TRBD2	TRBV10-1	TRBJ2-3	CASSGDPSGPTDTQYF	TGCGCCAGCAGTGGAGATCCTAGCGGCCCCACAGATACGCAGTATTTT
.	TRBD1	TRBV5-1	TRBJ2-5	CASSLEGQGAEETQYF	TGCGCCAGCAGCTTGGAGGGACAGGGGGCCGAAGAGACCCAGTACTTC